These T cell receptor beta chains were read from a single sample in a study of T-cell memory formation after mild COVID-19. From the 5' RACE reads, TCRdb called clonotypes with MiXCR, one entry per CDR3 protein. The table has under 550,000 distinct CDR3 sequences, around 17% seen once; the top ten hold under 25%. The sample comprised PBMCs or a T cell subset sorted from them (not recorded which). These receptors all come from a man between 18 and 29 years old who had mild COVID-19 (a few samples of this study predate the infection). Cell type and time point are not known. Each CDR3 is given with its conserved first and last residue. D genes are given only for firm matches. A row's size may be missing; if present it is once, few, many or a size class.

>TRBJ2-7|TRBV7-6|TRBD1|NA
CASSLLYHGQGANEQYF
TGTGCCAGCAGCTTATTGTATCATGGACAGGGGGCAAACGAGCAGTACTTC
>TRBJ2-1|TRBV2|TRBD2|NA
CASGTSYYNEQFF
TGTGCCAGCGGGACTAGCTATTACAATGAGCAGTTCTTC
>TRBJ2-1|TRBV13|NA|few
CASSSPGAPFF
TGTGCCAGCAGCTCCCCGGGGGCCCCGTTCTTC
>TRBJ2-7|TRBV2|NA|many
CAGQSSYEQYF
TGTGCCGGCCAGAGTTCCTACGAGCAGTACTTC
>TRBJ1-1|TRBV7-7|NA|many
CASSSLAGTDTEAFF
TGTGCTAGCAGCTCCCTGGCGGGGACGGACACTGAAGCTTTCTTT
>TRBJ2-3|TRBV5-1|NA|few
CASSLLGAATDTQYF
TGCGCCAGCAGCTTGCTAGGGGCGGCCACAGATACGCAGTATTTT
>TRBJ1-2|TRBV6-5|NA|NA
CASRADRDYGYTF
TGTGCCAGCAGGGCGGACAGAGACTATGGCTACACCTTC
>TRBJ2-7|TRBV7-2|NA|few
CASSSGPGIQYF
TGTGCCAGCAGCTCGGGCCCCGGGATTCAGTACTTC
>TRBJ2-2|TRBV7-9|NA|few
CASSLRKSVDYPGELFF
TGTGCCAGCAGCTTAAGAAAGTCGGTGGATTATCCCGGGGAGCTGTTTTTT
>TRBJ2-1|TRBV9|TRBD1|NA
CASRPTGGQRNEQFF
TGTGCCAGCAGGCCGACAGGGGGCCAAAGGAATGAGCAGTTCTTC
>TRBJ1-5|TRBV20-1|NA|NA
CSARVYSNQPQHF
TGCAGTGCTAGGGTGTATAGCAATCAGCCCCAGCATTTT
>TRBJ2-6|TRBV2|NA|NA
CASRQDSGANVLTF
TGTGCCAGCAGACAGGACTCTGGGGCCAACGTCCTGACTTTC
>TRBJ1-4|TRBV12-3/TRBV12-4|NA|NA
CASSFGAFNEKLFF
TGTGCCAGCAGTTTTGGCGCCTTTAATGAAAAACTGTTTTTT
>TRBJ1-2|TRBV4-1|TRBD1|NA
CASSKTGAGDYGYTF
TGCGCCAGCAGCAAAACAGGGGCCGGAGACTATGGCTACACCTTC
>TRBJ2-2|TRBV7-9|TRBD1|NA
CASSFAGTGLNTGELFF
TGTGCCAGCAGCTTCGCCGGGACAGGGTTGAACACCGGGGAGCTGTTTTTT
>TRBJ1-2|TRBV5-5|NA|many
CASSLFRVYTF
TGTGCCAGCAGCTTGTTTAGGGTCTACACCTTC
>TRBJ1-6|TRBV7-2|TRBD1|few
CASSFRPRGGNSPLHF
TGTGCCAGCAGCTTCCGACCCCGAGGGGGCAATTCACCCCTCCACTTT
>TRBJ1-2|TRBV29-1|NA|NA
CSARQTLNYGYTF
TGCAGCGCTAGACAGACTCTCAACTATGGCTACACCTTC
>TRBJ2-1|TRBV29-1|NA|few
CSSGAHSHNEQFF
TGCAGCTCCGGGGCACACAGCCACAATGAGCAGTTCTTC
>TRBJ1-5|TRBV6-2/TRBV6-3|NA|few
CASRGRSNQPQHF
TGTGCCAGCAGGGGAAGAAGCAATCAGCCCCAGCATTTT
>TRBJ1-6|TRBV7-8|NA|NA
CASSLEAGNSSPLHF
TGTGCCAGCAGCTTAGAGGCAGGGAATAGTTCACCCCTCCACTTT
>TRBJ1-1|TRBV27|NA|NA
CASSFLGGNTEAFF
TGTGCCAGCAGTTTTCTAGGGGGGAACACTGAAGCTTTCTTT
>TRBJ2-1|TRBV5-1|TRBD2|few
CASSALTSGGAGGEQFF
TGCGCCAGCAGCGCTTTGACTAGCGGGGGGGCTGGCGGTGAGCAGTTCTTC
>TRBJ1-1|TRBV29-1|NA|NA
CSVTDLNTEAFF
TGCAGCGTTACCGACCTGAACACTGAAGCTTTCTTT
>TRBJ1-4|TRBV2|TRBD1|NA
CASNDRVGNEKLFF
TGTGCCAGCAACGACAGGGTCGGGAATGAAAAACTGTTTTTT
>TRBJ2-4|TRBV30|NA|few
CAWSVGGAVDIQYF
TGTGCCTGGAGTGTCGGAGGGGCCGTGGACATTCAGTACTTC
>TRBJ2-3|TRBV4-1|TRBD1|NA
CASSQGQGATDTQYF
TGCGCCAGCAGCCAAGGGCAGGGGGCCACAGATACGCAGTATTTT
>TRBJ2-2|TRBV29-1|TRBD1|few
CSGGQGNTGELFF
TGCAGCGGTGGACAGGGCAACACCGGGGAGCTGTTTTTT
>TRBJ2-3|TRBV5-1|TRBD1|NA
CASSRQGSGTDTQYF
TGCGCCAGCAGCAGACAGGGATCGGGCACAGATACGCAGTATTTT
>TRBJ1-1|TRBV15|NA|NA
CATSRDRREAFF
TGTGCCACCAGCAGAGATCGGAGAGAAGCTTTCTTT
>TRBJ2-3|TRBV20-1|NA|NA
CSARDHLPTSTTDTQYF
TGCAGTGCTAGGGACCATCTCCCCACATCCACCACAGATACGCAGTATTTT
>TRBJ2-7|TRBV11-2|NA|NA
CASSPPVGTYEQYF
TGTGCCAGCAGTCCCCCGGTAGGCACCTACGAGCAGTACTTC
>TRBJ1-2|TRBV6-5|TRBD1|NA
CASSRLQNRGFGGYTF
TGTGCCAGCAGCCGCCTCCAAAACAGGGGATTTGGTGGCTACACCTTC
>TRBJ2-1|TRBV11-1|TRBD1|NA
CASSLDTRGIGDEQFF
TGTGCCAGCAGCTTAGATACCAGGGGGATCGGGGATGAGCAGTTCTTC
>TRBJ1-4|TRBV7-8|NA|NA
CASSLEDSHNEKLFF
TGTGCCAGCAGCTTGGAGGACAGTCATAATGAAAAACTGTTTTTT
>TRBJ2-3|TRBV21-1|NA|few
CASSSRDYTDTQYF
TGTGCCAGCAGCTCCCGGGACTACACAGATACGCAGTATTTT
>TRBJ1-1|TRBV7-9|NA|NA
CASSPRGDRQEAFF
TGTGCCAGCAGCCCAAGGGGTGACCGACAGGAAGCTTTCTTT
>TRBJ2-7|TRBV11-1|NA|NA
CASSPRAVGDEQYF
TGTGCCAGCAGCCCCCGGGCCGTGGGGGACGAGCAGTACTTC
>TRBJ2-1|TRBV5-1|TRBD1|many
CASSSDRGDEQFF
TGCGCCAGCAGCTCGGACAGGGGCGATGAGCAGTTCTTC
>TRBJ1-2|TRBV15|NA|NA
CATSRDQGPGGYTF
TGTGCCACCAGCAGAGATCAGGGGCCCGGCGGCTACACCTTC
>TRBJ1-2|TRBV30|NA|NA
CAWSVGPTGGYTF
TGTGCCTGGAGTGTTGGACCCACCGGTGGCTACACCTTC
>TRBJ2-3|TRBV6-1|NA|NA
CASSGQLGTDTQYF
TGTGCCAGCAGTGGACAGCTCGGCACAGATACGCAGTATTTT
>TRBJ2-7|TRBV11-2|TRBD2|NA
CASSLASSGGIYEQYF
TGTGCCAGCAGCTTAGCTTCTAGCGGGGGGATCTACGAGCAGTACTTC
>TRBJ1-1|TRBV4-2|NA|NA
CASSHEGGLLNTEAFF
TGTGCCAGCAGCCACGAAGGGGGTTTACTGAACACTGAAGCTTTCTTT
>TRBJ2-7|TRBV7-2|NA|few
CASSRGRGHTNTYEQYF
TGTGCCAGCAGCCGGGGACGGGGACACACGAACACCTACGAGCAGTACTTC
>TRBJ2-2|TRBV30|NA|few
CAWSVLGLGGELFF
TGTGCCTGGAGTGTATTAGGGCTCGGCGGGGAGCTGTTTTTT
>TRBJ1-2|TRBV5-6|TRBD1|few
CASSLAVGTDYYGYTF
TGTGCCAGCAGCTTGGCCGTCGGGACAGATTATTATGGCTACACCTTC
>TRBJ2-3|TRBV18|TRBD2|few
CASSPEASGYTDTQYF
TGTGCCAGCTCACCCGAGGCTAGCGGGTACACAGATACGCAGTATTTT
>TRBJ1-4|TRBV4-2|TRBD1|few
CASSPQQGGREKLFF
TGTGCCAGCAGCCCCCAACAGGGGGGACGGGAAAAACTGTTTTTT
>TRBJ2-1|TRBV4-1|NA|many
CASSPDMNEQFF
TGCGCCAGCAGCCCGGACATGAATGAGCAGTTCTTC
>TRBJ1-5|TRBV6-1|NA|NA
CASSDMFLNQPQHF
TGTGCCAGCAGTGACATGTTTCTGAATCAGCCCCAGCATTTT
>TRBJ1-5|TRBV3-1|NA|few
CASSQAAGPQHF
TGTGCCAGCAGCCAAGCGGCGGGGCCCCAGCATTTT
>TRBJ2-1|TRBV20-1|NA|NA
CSYPTDLKSHEQFF
TGCAGTTATCCGACGGACCTCAAAAGCCATGAGCAGTTCTTC
>TRBJ2-5|TRBV7-2|TRBD1|many
CASSPGTGLETQYF
TGTGCCAGCAGCCCAGGGACAGGGTTGGAGACCCAGTACTTC
>TRBJ1-1|TRBV11-2|NA|NA
CASSLGIEAFF
TGTGCCAGCAGCTTGGGGATTGAAGCTTTCTTT
>TRBJ1-1|TRBV4-2|TRBD1|many
CASSPGTGPWSEAFF
TGTGCCAGCAGCCCCGGGACAGGGCCGTGGAGTGAAGCTTTCTTT